The 20 T cell receptor beta chains listed next were all sequenced from one sample in a study of technical replicates of blood from a handful of donors. The data were produced by immunoSEQ multiplex PCR, yet TCRdb's version contains in-frame clones alone and is incomplete. The sample shows about 78,000 clones, 85% to 95% of them seen only once. Sequencing was performed on T cells isolated from PBMCs. The receptors derive from a human donor in good health.

The rearrangement uses TRBV28 and TRBJ2-2; D ambiguous. V was shortened by 10 bases and J by 0 bases, with 12 bases between the two germline ends. CDR1 MDHEN and CDR2 SYDVKM come from the germline V gene. The CDR3 is 14 residues long. CDR3: CAIGEDANTGELFF. The CDR3 DNA reads TGTGCCATCGGTGAGGATGCGAACACCGGGGAGCTGTTTTTT.

The V and J genes are TRBV27 and TRBJ2-4; 9 bases fit TRBD1. In germline, CDR1 is MNHEY, CDR2 SMNVEV (reference sequence). This CDR3 has 14 amino acids. The V and J ends lost 3 bases and 7 bases, in that order; junction bases with no gene match: 4. The CDR3 DNA follows: TGTGCCAGCAGTTTGGGACAGGGATCCAACATTCAGTACTTC. This sequence encodes CASSLGQGSNIQYF.

V is TRBV10-3 and J is TRBJ1-2; TRBD1 might be the D (6 bases). Trimming pared 6 bases from V and 8 bases from J, leaving 25 bases between. The CDR3 runs to 16 residues. CDR1 is ENHRY, CDR2 SYGVKD, per germline. Written as DNA, the CDR3 is TGTGCCATCAGCTCTGGTTCGGACAGCTTCTCTATGGGCTACACCTTC. It translates to CAISSGSDSFSMGYTF.

The CDR3 region is CASGLAGGIYNEQFF. The CDR3 region has the DNA TGTGCCAGCGGACTAGCGGGAGGAATCTACAATGAGCAGTTCTTC. The chain joins TRBV27 to TRBJ2-1; TRBD2 agrees at 14 bases. The CDR3 is 15 amino acids. Trimming cost V 8 bases and J 3 bases; bases outside gene matches: 3. Germline V CDR1 and CDR2: MNHEY, SMNVEV (reference sequence).

This clone was recorded once. This chain connects TRBV7-8 to TRBJ1-1, with no clear D. V gave up 1 base and J gave up 1 base, with 10 bases separating them. CDR1 is SGHVS and CDR2 is FQNEAQ in the germline V gene. The CDR3 length is 15 residues. Here the CDR3 DNA reads TGTGCCAGCAGCTTAGGGTTAGCGAGGAACACTGAAGCTTTCTTT. Translating gives CASSLGLARNTEAFF.

V and J are TRBV27 and TRBJ1-2; D remains ambiguous. From germline, CDR1 is MNHEY and CDR2 SMNVEV (reference sequence). Trimming shortened V by 5 bases and J by 0 bases, and 10 bases separated the two germline ends. CDR3 length: 14 amino acids. The CDR3 nucleotides are TGTGCCAGCAGTCCCGGGGTAGCTAACTATGGCTACACCTTC. It codes for CASSPGVANYGYTF.

CDR3 in DNA: TGTGCCAGCAGCTCACTAGCGGGAGTTGAAAACATTCAGTACTTC. This gives the protein CASSSLAGVENIQYF. This sequence joins TRBV7-9 and TRBJ2-4; 11 bases fit TRBD2. After removal of 4 bases from V and 5 bases from J, the junction contained 4 bases not matched to a gene. CDR3 length: 15 residues. Germline CDR1 reads SEHNR; CDR2 reads FQNEAQ (reference sequence).

CDR3 DNA: TGTGCCAGCAGTTACTCGATCAGTCGTCAAGAGACCCAGTACTTC. Its translation: CASSYSISRQETQYF. The chain has TRBV6-6 and TRBJ2-5; D not certain. CDR1 is MNHNY, CDR2 SVGAGI, per germline (reference sequence). V was clipped by 0 bases and J by 2 bases, with 10 bases between them. CDR3 size: 15 residues.

The chain combines TRBV4-2 with TRBJ1-5, with D maybe TRBD1 (6 bases). From germline, CDR1 is LGHNA and CDR2 YNFKEQ. V was clipped by 1 base and J by 4 bases, with 11 bases between them. This CDR3 contains 15 residues. The CDR3 spells CASSQGTGPNQPQHF. In DNA form, the CDR3 reads TGTGCCAGCAGCCAAGGAACAGGGCCGAATCAGCCCCAGCATTTT.

The chain has TRBV9 and TRBJ2-4, with TRBD2 matching over 7 bases. CDR1 is SGDLS and CDR2 is YYNGEE in the germline V gene. CDR3 size: 15 residues. V dropped 0 bases and J dropped 0; count of bases not matched to a gene: 0. In DNA form, the CDR3 reads TGTGCCAGCAGCGTAGGCGGGGGAGCCAAAAACATTCAGTACTTC. Protein: CASSVGGGAKNIQYF.

The rearrangement uses TRBV27 and TRBJ2-7; D is possibly TRBD2 (5 bases). From germline, CDR1 is MNHEY and CDR2 SMNVEV (reference sequence). Trimming left V 6 bases short and J 3 bases short, with 18 bases between. The CDR3 consists of 15 residues. CDR3 sequence: CASRPEGDLGYEQYF. DNA for the CDR3: TGTGCCAGCAGACCAGAGGGAGATCTCGGCTACGAGCAGTACTTC.

The J gene is TRBJ1-5, the V gene TRBV4-1; D unresolved. CDR3 length: 13 residues. Trimming stripped 3 bases from V and 1 base from J, with 4 bases between. Germline V gene data show CDR1 as MGHRA and CDR2 as YSYEKL. The DNA of the CDR3 is TGCGCCAGCAGCCATGGCAGCAATCAGCCCCAGCATTTT. Encoded protein: CASSHGSNQPQHF.

This sequence joins TRBV11-1 and TRBJ1-1; the D gene is possibly TRBD1 (5 bases). The CDR3 totals 12 residues. Germline V lookup: CDR1 SGHAT, CDR2 FQDESV (reference sequence). Deletions cut 1 base from V and 12 bases from J, with 12 bases between. Here the CDR3 reads CASSLVAGLTFF. DNA of the CDR3: TGTGCCAGCAGCTTAGTAGCAGGGCTAACTTTCTTT.

The chain joins TRBV7-3 to TRBJ2-1; unclear D gene. Trimming removed 0 bases from V and 5 bases from J, with 5 bases in between. This CDR3 contains 13 residues. CDR1 is SGHTA, CDR2 FQGTGA, per germline. In nucleotides, the CDR3 is TGTGCCAGCAGCTTAACGTTCAACAATGAGCAGTTCTTC. Translating gives CASSLTFNNEQFF.

As regards this clone: The sample contains more than one DNA sequence encoding this CDR3. The rearrangement uses TRBV18 and TRBJ2-3; the D gene is possibly TRBD2 (5 bases). V shed 1 base and J shed 5 bases, with 10 bases lying between them. Germline V gene lookup returns CDR1 KGHSH and CDR2 LQKENI. This CDR3 comprises 14 residues. CDR3 DNA sequence: TGTGCCAGCTCACCACAGGGAGCTGGAGATACGCAGTATTTT. Translated: CASSPQGAGDTQYF.

V and J are TRBV4-3 and TRBJ2-7, with a weak D call TRBD2 (5 bases). Germline CDR1 is LGHNA and CDR2 is YSLEER. V shed 2 bases and J shed 3 bases, with 11 bases lying between them. The CDR3 spans 14 residues. For the CDR3, the DNA is TGCGCCAGCAGCCAAAGAGAGGGTCTCTACGAGCAGTACTTC. This gives the protein CASSQREGLYEQYF.

The J gene is TRBJ1-2, the V gene TRBV29-1, with D perhaps TRBD1 (6 bases). The germline gives CDR1 SQVTM, CDR2 ANQGSEA. The CDR3 sequence is 12 residues long. V was trimmed by 3 bases and J by 4 bases, leaving 9 bases between them. The chain's CDR3 is CSVDEQGYGYTF. The CDR3 nucleotides are TGCAGCGTTGATGAACAGGGCTATGGCTACACCTTC. Based on the CDR3 plus reference TRBV29-1 and TRBJ1-2, the full variable domain is SAVISQKPSRDICQRGTSLTIQCQVDSQVTMMFWYRQQPGQSLTLIATANQGSEATYESGFVIDKFPISRPNLTFSTLTVSNMSPEDSSIYLCSVDEQGYGYTFGSGTRLTVV.

This clone is a singleton in its sample. The chain uses TRBV18 and TRBJ2-2; perhaps TRBD2 as D (5 bases). Trimming pared 3 bases from V and 5 bases from J, leaving 7 bases between. Germline assignment: CDR1 KGHSH and CDR2 LQKENI. This CDR3 has 13 amino acids. The CDR3 reads CASSPRETGELFF. The DNA for the CDR3 is TGTGCCAGCTCACCGAGGGAAACCGGGGAGCTGTTTTTT.

On this clone: This sample includes further DNA sequences coding for the same CDR3. The chain joins TRBV5-5 to TRBJ2-7; 9 nucleotides agree with TRBD1. The germline V gene has CDR1 SGHKS and CDR2 YYEKEE (reference sequence). CDR3 length: 14 residues. V lost 2 bases to trimming and J lost 3 bases; unmatched junction nucleotides: 3. The CDR3 sequence: CASSFPDRGYEQYF. The CDR3 DNA follows: TGTGCCAGCAGCTTCCCGGACAGGGGCTACGAGCAGTACTTC.

V usage is TRBV7-2 and J usage is TRBJ2-7, with a weak D call TRBD2 (6 bases). CDR3 length equals 12 residues. CDR1 SGHTA and CDR2 FQGNSA come from the germline V gene. V lost 5 bases and J 3 bases, leaving 8 bases between the germline ends. DNA for the CDR3: TGTGCCAGCAGCCCCGGGGGCTACGAGCAGTACTTC. As protein: CASSPGGYEQYF. Full variable domain (rest looked up from reference TRBV7-2 and TRBJ2-7): GAGVSQSPSNKVTEKGKDVELRCDPISGHTALYWYRQSLGQGLEFLIYFQGNSAPDKSGLPSDRFSAERTGGSVSTLTIQRTQQEDSAVYLCASSPGGYEQYFGPGTRLTVT.